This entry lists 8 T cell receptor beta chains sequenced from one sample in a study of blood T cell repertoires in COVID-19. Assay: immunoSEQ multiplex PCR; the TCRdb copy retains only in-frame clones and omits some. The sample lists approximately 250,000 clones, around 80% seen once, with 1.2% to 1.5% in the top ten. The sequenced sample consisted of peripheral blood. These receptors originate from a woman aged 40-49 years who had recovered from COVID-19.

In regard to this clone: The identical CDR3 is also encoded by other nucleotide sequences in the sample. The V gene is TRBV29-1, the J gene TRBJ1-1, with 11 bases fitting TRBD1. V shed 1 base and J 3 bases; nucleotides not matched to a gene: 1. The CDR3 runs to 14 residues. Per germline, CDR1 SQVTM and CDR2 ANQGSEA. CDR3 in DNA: TGCAGCGTTGAAGGGGACAGGGGGGACACTGAAGCTTTCTTT. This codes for CSVEGDRGDTEAFF.

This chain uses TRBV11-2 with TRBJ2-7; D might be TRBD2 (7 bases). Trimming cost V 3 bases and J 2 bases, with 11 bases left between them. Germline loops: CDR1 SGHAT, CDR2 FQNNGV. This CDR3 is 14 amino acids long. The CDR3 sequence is CASSLGGGAYEQYF. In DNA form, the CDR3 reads TGTGCCAGCAGCTTGGGAGGGGGGGCCTACGAGCAGTACTTC.

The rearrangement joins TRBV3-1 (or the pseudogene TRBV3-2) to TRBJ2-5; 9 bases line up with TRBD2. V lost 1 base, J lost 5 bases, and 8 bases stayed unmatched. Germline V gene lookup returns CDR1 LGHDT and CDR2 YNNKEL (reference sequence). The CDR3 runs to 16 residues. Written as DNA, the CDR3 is TGTGCCAGCAGCCAAGTCGGGACTAGCCGGTGGGAGACCCAGTACTTC. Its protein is CASSQVGTSRWETQYF.

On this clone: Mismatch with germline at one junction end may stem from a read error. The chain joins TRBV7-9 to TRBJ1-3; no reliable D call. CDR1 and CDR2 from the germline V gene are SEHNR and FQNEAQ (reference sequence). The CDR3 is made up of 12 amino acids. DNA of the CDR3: TGTGCCAGCAGCTTAAGTAGAGGAGAAGTGGATTTT. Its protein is CASSLSRGEVDF. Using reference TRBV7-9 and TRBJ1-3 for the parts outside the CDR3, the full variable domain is DTGVSQNPRHKITKRGQNVTFRCDPISEHNRLYWYRQTLGQGPEFLTYFQNEAQLEKSRLLSDRFSAERPKGSFSTLEIQRTEQGDSAMYLCASSLSRGEVDFGEGSWLTVV.

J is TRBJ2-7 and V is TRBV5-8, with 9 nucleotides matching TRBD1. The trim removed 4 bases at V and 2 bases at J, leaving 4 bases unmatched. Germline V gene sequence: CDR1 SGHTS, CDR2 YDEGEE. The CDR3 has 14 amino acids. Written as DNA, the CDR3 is TGTGCCAGCAGCCCACAGGGGGCGACCTACGAGCAGTACTTC. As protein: CASSPQGATYEQYF. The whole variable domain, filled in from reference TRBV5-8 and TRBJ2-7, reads EAGVTQSPTHLIKTRGQQATLRCSPISGHTSVYWYQQALGLGLQFLLWYDEGEERNRGNFPPRFSGRQFPNYSSELNVNALELEDSALYLCASSPQGATYEQYFGPGTRLTVT.

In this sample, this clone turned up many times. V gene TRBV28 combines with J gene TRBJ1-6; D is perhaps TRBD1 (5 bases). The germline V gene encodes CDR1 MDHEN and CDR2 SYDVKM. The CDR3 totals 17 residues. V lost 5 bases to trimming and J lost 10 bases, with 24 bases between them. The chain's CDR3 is CASSPYTLQDPWSPLHF. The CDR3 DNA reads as TGTGCCAGCAGTCCGTATACCCTACAGGACCCCTGGTCACCCCTCCACTTT.

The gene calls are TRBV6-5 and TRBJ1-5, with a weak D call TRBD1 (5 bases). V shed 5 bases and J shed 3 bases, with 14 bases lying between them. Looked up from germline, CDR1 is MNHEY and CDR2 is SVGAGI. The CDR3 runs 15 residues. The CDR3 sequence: CASSKTGSFNQPQHF. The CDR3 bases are TGTGCCAGCAGTAAAACAGGAAGTTTCAATCAGCCCCAGCATTTT.

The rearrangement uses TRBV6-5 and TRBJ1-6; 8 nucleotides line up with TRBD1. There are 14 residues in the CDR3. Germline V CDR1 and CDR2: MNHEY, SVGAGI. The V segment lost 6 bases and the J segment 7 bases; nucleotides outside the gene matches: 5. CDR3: CASSRTGYNSPLHF. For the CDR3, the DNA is TGTGCCAGCAGCCGGACAGGGTACAATTCACCCCTCCACTTT.